The rows below give T cell receptor beta chains drawn from one sample of a study of OX40 agonist ivuxolimab in advanced cancers. Only in-frame clones appear in the TCRdb table, and some are missing; sequencing was by immunoSEQ multiplex PCR. This sample has under 40,000 clones, with more than 70% found just once. Sample: CD4+ or CD8+ T cells sorted from blood, taken in a trial of the OX40 agonist ivuxolimab. These receptors were collected from an adult with an advanced solid tumor such as melanoma, head and neck, liver or kidney cancer. Each CDR3 is given with its conserved first and last residue. The order of the fields is clone size, D gene, CDR3 length, V gene, J gene, CDR3 DNA, CDR3 protein. D genes are given only for firm matches. Size tells how often a clone was seen (once, few, many) or the class of an expanded clone, and some rows leave it out.

>-|-|14|TRBV2|TRBJ1-1
TGTGCCAGCAGACTAACCGGGCAGAACACTGAAGCTTTCTTT
CASRLTGQNTEAFF
>medium-sized|-|13|TRBV7-2|TRBJ2-7
TGTGCCAGCAGCTTAAGTCCGAACGGCGGGCAGTACTTC
CASSLSPNGGQYF
>few|TRBD2|17|TRBV19|TRBJ2-7
TGTGCCAGTAGTATGTTTGCTAGCGGGAGTTTCTCCTACGAGCAGTACTTC
CASSMFASGSFSYEQYF
>-|-|14|TRBV18|TRBJ2-5
TGTGCCAGCTCACCTGGCAGGTTATCGGAGACCCAGTACTTC
CASSPGRLSETQYF
>-|-|14|TRBV14|TRBJ2-5
TGTGCCAGCAGCCAAGTGGTAGTTCAAGAGACCCAGTACTTC
CASSQVVVQETQYF
>-|-|16|TRBV5-4|TRBJ2-7
TGTGCCAGCACCCCGGGGGGGGACAGCGCTTTCTACGAGCAGTACTTC
CASTPGGDSAFYEQYF
>-|TRBD1|14|TRBV5-5|TRBJ2-5
TGTGCCAGCAGCGAGGGACAGGGAAGGAAGACCCAGTACTTC
CASSEGQGRKTQYF
>-|-|14|TRBV6-5|TRBJ1-1
TGTGCCAGCACCCTTTCTAAGATGAACACTGAAGCTTTCTTT
CASTLSKMNTEAFF
>few|-|16|TRBV5-1|TRBJ2-1
TGCGCCAGCAGCTCCACCGGCGGATGGGGGTACAATGAGCAGTTCTTC
CASSSTGGWGYNEQFF
>-|-|16|TRBV5-4|TRBJ1-2
TGTGCCAGCAGCTTGGGTGACCGGACACTCTACTATGGCTACACCTTC
CASSLGDRTLYYGYTF
>-|TRBD2|14|TRBV9|TRBJ2-3
TGTGCTTCAAGACGAGCGGGGAGCACAGATACGCAGTATTTT
CASRRAGSTDTQYF
>-|TRBD1|12|TRBV6-1|TRBJ1-4
TGTGCCAGCAGTGGACAGGGCAAAAAACTGTTTTTT
CASSGQGKKLFF
>-|TRBD2|17|TRBV19|TRBJ2-1
TGTGCCAGTAGAGGGACTAGCGGGAGTGTCTCTTACAATGAGCAGTTCTTC
CASRGTSGSVSYNEQFF
>-|-|13|TRBV6-6|TRBJ1-1
TGTGCCAGCGTGGGAGGGCTGAACACTGAAGCTTTCTTT
CASVGGLNTEAFF
>-|TRBD1|13|TRBV5-1|TRBJ2-5
TGCGCCAGCAACCCGACAGGGGTTGAGACCCAGTACTTC
CASNPTGVETQYF
>-|TRBD1|14|TRBV7-2|TRBJ1-5
TGTGCCAGCAGCCCATACAGGGGCGATCAGCCCCAGCATTTT
CASSPYRGDQPQHF
>-|-|15|TRBV30|TRBJ1-3
TGTGCCTGGACTAACCACGGGGCCTCTGGAAACACCATATATTTT
CAWTNHGASGNTIYF
>-|TRBD1|16|TRBV12-5|TRBJ2-7
TGTGCTAGTGGTTTGGTGGCGGGACAGGTCACCTACGAGCAGTACTTC
CASGLVAGQVTYEQYF
>-|-|12|TRBV28|TRBJ1-2
TGTGCCAGCAGTTTATCCCTGAATGGCTACACCTTC
CASSLSLNGYTF
>-|-|15|TRBV6-6|TRBJ1-6
TGTGCCAGCAGGACCACCGGACGGAATAATTCACCCCTCCACTTT
CASRTTGRNNSPLHF
>-|-|13|TRBV28|TRBJ1-2
TGTGCCAGCAGTGGACCGAGGGGGTACGGCTACACCTTC
CASSGPRGYGYTF
>-|-|14|TRBV7-2|TRBJ1-5
TGTGCCAGCAGCTTACAACCGGAATATCAGCCCCAGCATTTT
CASSLQPEYQPQHF
>-|TRBD1|14|TRBV6-1|TRBJ2-7
TGTGCCACCCAACGGGACAGGGGGGAATACGAGCAGTACTTC
CATQRDRGEYEQYF
>-|TRBD1|15|TRBV5-1|TRBJ2-7
TGCGCCAGCAGCTTGGGGGGACAGGGGATTCACGAGCAATACTTC
CASSLGGQGIHEQYF
>-|-|14|TRBV7-6|TRBJ2-7
TGTGCCAGCAGCCCGCAAGGCAGCCTCTACGAGCAGTACTTC
CASSPQGSLYEQYF
>few|-|16|TRBV19|TRBJ1-5
TGTGCCAGTAGTCTCGCGTGGCAGGGACTAAATCAGCCCCAGCATTTT
CASSLAWQGLNQPQHF
>few|-|14|TRBV4-2|TRBJ1-1
TGTGCCAGCAGCCAAGATCTGCTGAACACTGAAGCTTTCTTT
CASSQDLLNTEAFF
>-|-|13|TRBV28|TRBJ2-2
TGTGCCAGCAGCGCACGGGAAACCGGGGAGCTGTTTTTT
CASSARETGELFF
>few|TRBD1|15|TRBV11-3|TRBJ2-2
TGTGCCAGCAGCAAGACCGGGACAGGGTCCGGGGAGCTGTTTTTT
CASSKTGTGSGELFF
>-|-|13|TRBV28|TRBJ1-2
TGTGCCAGCAGTAGGGGGAACGGCGTGGGCTACACCTTC
CASSRGNGVGYTF
>-|-|15|TRBV4-1|TRBJ1-5
TGTGCCAGCAGCCAAGATGTTGGACGCAGTCAGCCCCAGCATTTT
CASSQDVGRSQPQHF
>-|-|17|TRBV23-1|TRBJ2-4
TGCGCCAGCAGTCAATCGCGGGGACCCAAAGCCAAAAACATTCAGTACTTC
CASSQSRGPKAKNIQYF
>-|-|14|TRBV5-1|TRBJ2-5
TGCGCCAGCAGCCCCAGGGACACCTCAGAGACCCAGTACTTC
CASSPRDTSETQYF
>-|-|13|TRBV29-1|TRBJ2-7
TGCAGCGTTTACGGGAGTTGGTCCTACGAGCAGTACTTC
CSVYGSWSYEQYF
>-|TRBD1|14|TRBV6-5|TRBJ2-2
TGTGCCAGCATTGGGACAGCCCGCACCGGGGAGCTGTTTTTT
CASIGTARTGELFF
>-|-|14|TRBV2|TRBJ2-5
TGTGCCAGCAGTGAAAGGCTAGGATCCGGGACCCAGTACTTC
CASSERLGSGTQYF
>-|-|13|TRBV28|TRBJ2-7
TGTGCCAGCAGCCGGGGGGCGGGAAACGAGCAGTACTTC
CASSRGAGNEQYF
>-|TRBD1|15|TRBV7-8|TRBJ1-1
TGTGCCAGCAGCCGGGGAGAGACAGGGTCGACTGAAGCTTTCTTT
CASSRGETGSTEAFF
>-|TRBD2|16|TRBV5-1|TRBJ2-1
TGCGCCAGCAGCTTTTTGGCGGGGAGCGGGGGAAATGAGCAGTTCTTC
CASSFLAGSGGNEQFF
>-|TRBD1|17|TRBV18|TRBJ1-2
TGTGCCAGCTCACCAATTTCGGCCGGGACAGGAAGCTATGGCTACACCTTC
CASSPISAGTGSYGYTF
>-|TRBD1|15|TRBV2|TRBJ1-2
TGTGCCAGCAGTGAATCGGCAGGGGGTACCTATGGCTACACCTTC
CASSESAGGTYGYTF
>once|-|15|TRBV4-1|TRBJ1-1
TGCGCCAGCAGCCAGGGTTATGGATCGGGCACTGAAGCTTTCTTT
CASSQGYGSGTEAFF
>-|-|13|TRBV7-8|TRBJ1-1
TGTGCCAGCAGCTTACAGTTCTATGCTGAAGCTTTCTTT
CASSLQFYAEAFF
>-|TRBD2|15|TRBV7-2|TRBJ2-5
TGTGCCAGCAGCTTTAGCGGGGGGGCGTTAGGGACCCAGTACTTC
CASSFSGGALGTQYF
>-|-|14|TRBV19|TRBJ2-1
TGTGCCACCACACGGAGTGCCCATTACAATGAGCAGTTCTTC
CATTRSAHYNEQFF
>once|TRBD1|13|TRBV19|TRBJ2-7
TGTGCCAGCCGACAGGGCAACTCCTACGAGCAGTACTTC
CASRQGNSYEQYF
>-|-|15|TRBV6-5|TRBJ2-7
TGTGCCAGCAGTTACGGGGGCGGGAGTGCCTACGAGCAGTACTTC
CASSYGGGSAYEQYF
>-|-|16|TRBV7-3|TRBJ2-1
TGTGCCAGCAGCTTAGGGGCGGGATTGTATTACAATGAGCAGTTCTTC
CASSLGAGLYYNEQFF
>-|-|15|TRBV7-8|TRBJ2-1
TGTGCCAGCAGCTCAGGGCCCGGGAACTACAATGAGCAGTTCTTC
CASSSGPGNYNEQFF
>-|-|12|TRBV30|TRBJ1-2
TGTGCCTGGAGTGTAACAGCCGGTGGCTACACCTTC
CAWSVTAGGYTF
>few|-|15|TRBV9|TRBJ1-3
TGTGCCAGCAGCGAACAGGGAGGAATTGGAAACACCATATATTTT
CASSEQGGIGNTIYF
>-|-|16|TRBV7-7|TRBJ1-4
TGTGCTAGCAGCTCCCGCCACAGGGATATTAATGAAAAACTGTTTTTT
CASSSRHRDINEKLFF
>-|TRBD1|14|TRBV4-2|TRBJ2-7
TGTGCCAGCAGCCCAACGGACAGGGTCGGCGAGCAGTACTTC
CASSPTDRVGEQYF